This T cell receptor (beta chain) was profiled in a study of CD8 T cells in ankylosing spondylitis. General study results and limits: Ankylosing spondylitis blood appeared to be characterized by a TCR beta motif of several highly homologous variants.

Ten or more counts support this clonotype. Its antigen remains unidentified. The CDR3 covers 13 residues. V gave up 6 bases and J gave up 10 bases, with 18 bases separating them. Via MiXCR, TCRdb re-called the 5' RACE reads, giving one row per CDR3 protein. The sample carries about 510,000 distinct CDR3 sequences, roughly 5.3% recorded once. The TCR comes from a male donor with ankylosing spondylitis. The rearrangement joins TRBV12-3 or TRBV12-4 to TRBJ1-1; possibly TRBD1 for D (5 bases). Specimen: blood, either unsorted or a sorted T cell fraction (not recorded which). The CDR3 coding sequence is TGTGCCAGCAGAACCCAGAGGGCCAGGGCAGCTTTCTTT. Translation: CASRTQRARAAFF.